A single sample gave rise to the 9 T cell receptor beta chains below, sequenced in a study of early T cells in non-severe SARS-CoV-2 infection. TCRdb used MiXCR to reprocess the 5' RACE reads, holding one entry per CDR3 protein. This table has over 85,000 distinct CDR3 sequences, approximately 14% appearing once. Sequencing was performed on whole blood. Source of these receptors: an adult who was a healthcare worker with PCR-confirmed SARS-CoV-2 infection or an uninfected control (not recorded which).

This clonotype has at least ten counts. This rearrangement joins TRBV6-6 to TRBJ2-5, with 8 bases aligning to TRBD1. Germline V gene sequence: CDR1 MNHNY, CDR2 SVGAGI (reference sequence). The ends lost 5 bases at V and 4 bases at J; junction bases unmatched: 6. The CDR3 spans 14 residues. The CDR3 sequence: CASSRDRRGETQYF. The CDR3, as DNA: TGTGCCAGCAGTCGGGACAGGCGGGGAGAGACCCAGTACTTC.

This clonotype was seen just once. The DNA of the CDR3 is TGTGCCAGCAGTTTAGGAGGCATCGGGGGAGAGACCCAGTACTTC. Residues: CASSLGGIGGETQYF. V usage is TRBV28 and J usage is TRBJ2-5; weak D call: TRBD2 (6 bases). V was pared by 2 bases and J by 4 bases, with 14 bases between. Looked up from germline, CDR1 is MDHEN and CDR2 is SYDVKM. The CDR3 contains 15 residues.

This clonotype came up many times. This chain uses TRBV12-3 or TRBV12-4 with TRBJ1-5, with D tentatively TRBD1 (5 bases). Trimming pared 5 bases from V and 0 bases from J, leaving 14 bases between. The CDR3 loop spans 16 amino acids. The CDR3 region is CASSDARGGSNQPQHF. The CDR3 DNA reads TGTGCCAGCAGTGACGCCCGGGGGGGTAGCAATCAGCCCCAGCATTTT.

This clonotype was counted at least ten times. Because the CDR3's place on the DNA is in doubt, the DNA is left out and the CDR3 is given as listed by TCRdb. The J gene is TRBJ2-5, the V gene TRBV20-1; the table calls TRBD1, which could not be checked here. Germline CDR1 DFQATT, CDR2 SNEGSKA (reference sequence). The CDR3 contains 15 residues when both ends are counted. CDR3 amino acids: CSASSGQGYQETQYF.

This clonotype was recorded at least ten times. This sequence joins TRBV7-2 and TRBJ1-2; D possibly corresponds to TRBD1 (5 bases). Germline loops: CDR1 SGHTA, CDR2 FQGNSA. Trimming stripped 5 bases from V and 4 bases from J, with 11 bases between. CDR3 length equals 13 residues. CDR3: CASSHEGTYGYTF. CDR3 nucleotide sequence: TGTGCCAGCAGCCATGAAGGGACCTATGGCTACACCTTC.

This clonotype was seen repeatedly, ten times or more. This sequence joins TRBV2 and TRBJ2-7, with TRBD2 matching 8 bases. The germline V gene has CDR1 SNHLY and CDR2 FYNNEI. V shed 8 bases, J shed 6 bases, and the junction held 3 bases outside the gene matches. The CDR3 runs 11 residues. CDR3 DNA: TGTGCCAGCGGGACTAGAGCCGAGCAGTACTTC. Residues: CASGTRAEQYF.

The sample holds a few counts of this clonotype. The chain uses TRBV6-5 and TRBJ2-7; the D gene is possibly TRBD1 (8 bases). CDR1 and CDR2 (germline): MNHEY, SVGAGI. The CDR3 consists of 16 residues. Trimming took 8 bases from V and 3 from J, leaving 23 bases between them. The CDR3, as DNA: TGTGCCAGCCCACAGGGGGGGGGACCACCCTTCTACGAGCAGTACTTC. Its protein is CASPQGGGPPFYEQYF.

This chain connects TRBV7-3 to TRBJ2-2; D uncertain. Trimming stripped 2 bases from V and 6 bases from J, with 4 bases between. The CDR3 runs 12 residues. Germline loops: CDR1 SGHTA, CDR2 FQGTGA. CDR3 DNA: TGTGCCAGCAGCTTAGGCTCCGGGGAGCTGTTTTTT. Its protein product is CASSLGSGELFF. The full variable domain, completed using reference TRBV7-3 and TRBJ2-2, is GAGVSQTPSNKVTEKGKYVELRCDPISGHTALYWYRQSLGQGPEFLIYFQGTGAADDSGLPNDRFFAVRPEGSVSTLKIQRTERGDSAVYLCASSLGSGELFFGEGSRLTVL.

The table lists this clonotype with many counts. The V call is TRBV7-2, the J call TRBJ2-3; D remains ambiguous. The CDR3 loop spans 13 amino acids. Germline CDR1 reads SGHTA; CDR2 reads FQGNSA. Between the trimmed V and J ends, which lost 5 bases and 4 bases, there was a span of 10 bases. The CDR3 sequence: CASSGNPADTQYF. The CDR3 DNA reads as TGTGCCAGCAGCGGGAATCCGGCAGATACGCAGTATTTT.